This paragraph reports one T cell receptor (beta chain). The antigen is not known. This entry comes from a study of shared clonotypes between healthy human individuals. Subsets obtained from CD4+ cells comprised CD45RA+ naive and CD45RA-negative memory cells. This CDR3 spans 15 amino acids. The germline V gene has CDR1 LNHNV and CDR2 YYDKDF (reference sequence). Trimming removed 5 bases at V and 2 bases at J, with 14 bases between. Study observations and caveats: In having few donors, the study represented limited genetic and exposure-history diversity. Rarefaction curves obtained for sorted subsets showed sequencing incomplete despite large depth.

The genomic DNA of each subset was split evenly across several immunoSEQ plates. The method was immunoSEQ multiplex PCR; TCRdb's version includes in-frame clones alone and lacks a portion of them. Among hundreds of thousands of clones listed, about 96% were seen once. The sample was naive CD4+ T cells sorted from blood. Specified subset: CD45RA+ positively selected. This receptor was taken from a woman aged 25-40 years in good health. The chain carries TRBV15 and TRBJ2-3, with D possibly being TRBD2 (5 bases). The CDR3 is CATSATRGYTDTQYF. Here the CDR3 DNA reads TGTGCCACCAGCGCCACTAGAGGATACACAGATACGCAGTATTTT.